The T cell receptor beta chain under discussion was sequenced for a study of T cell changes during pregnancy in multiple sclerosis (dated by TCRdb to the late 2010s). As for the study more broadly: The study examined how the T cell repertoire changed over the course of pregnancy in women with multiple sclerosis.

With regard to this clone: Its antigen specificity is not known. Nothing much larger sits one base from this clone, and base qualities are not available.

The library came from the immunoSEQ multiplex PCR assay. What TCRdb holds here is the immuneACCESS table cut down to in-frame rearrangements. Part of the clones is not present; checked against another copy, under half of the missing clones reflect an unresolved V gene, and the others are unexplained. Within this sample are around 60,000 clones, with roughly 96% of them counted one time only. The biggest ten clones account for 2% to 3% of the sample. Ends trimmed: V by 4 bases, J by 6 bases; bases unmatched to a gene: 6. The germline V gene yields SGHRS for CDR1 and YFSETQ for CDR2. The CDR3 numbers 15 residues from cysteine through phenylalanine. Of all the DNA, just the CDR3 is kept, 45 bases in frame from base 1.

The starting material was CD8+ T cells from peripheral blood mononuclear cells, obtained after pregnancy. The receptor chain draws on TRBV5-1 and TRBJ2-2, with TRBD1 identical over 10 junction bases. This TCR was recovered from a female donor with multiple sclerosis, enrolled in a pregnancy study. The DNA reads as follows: TGCGCCAGCAGCGGGGGACAGGGGATGGCCGGGGAGCTGTTTTTT. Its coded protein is CASSGGQGMAGELFF.